The present TCR beta chain was sequenced within a study of cytomegalovirus exposure and HLA in healthy donors. Broader study findings: Later on, analysis showed that most CMV-associated TCR beta chains appeared to be HLA-restricted. Later, an analysis showed that TCR beta chains associated with HLA were more clonally expanded than others that were equally common. Researchers reported that a few CMV-associated chains were confirmed in vitro as CMV antigen-specific.

On this clone itself: Its antigen is as yet unknown.

The CDR3 runs 13 residues. Germline CDR1 is SGHTS and CDR2 is YDEGEE. Trimming stripped 0 bases from V and 7 bases from J, with 10 bases between. The primer mix had 60 Vbeta and 13 Jbeta primers. Profiling relied on immunoSEQ multiplex PCR, and the TCRdb table lists in-frame clones only, not all of them. The table lists under 300,000 clones, roughly 90% of them singletons, with almost 4% in the top ten. The receptor's source is a man aged 40-55 years in good health and CMV-seropositive. Sequencing input: PBMCs. The rearrangement links TRBV5-8 to TRBJ1-1; no clear D gene. The CDR3 spells CASSLGISGEAFF. CDR3 DNA sequence: TGTGCCAGCAGCTTGGGGATATCGGGTGAAGCTTTCTTT.